The clone carrying this TCR beta chain was observed a few times. This entry is derived from a study of T cell changes during pregnancy in multiple sclerosis. Sequencing used immunoSEQ multiplex PCR; TCRdb keeps in-frame clones, though not all of them. The sample has over 40,000 clones; 88% are singletons. Germline V gene lookup returns CDR1 MNHEY and CDR2 SMNVEV (reference sequence). Trimming cost V 5 bases and J 7 bases, with 14 bases left between them. This CDR3 region has 13 residues. The clonotype was recovered from a female donor with multiple sclerosis, enrolled in a pregnancy study. The chain links TRBV27 to TRBJ1-2, with TRBD1 as a possible D gene (6 bases). The starting material was CD4+ T cells from peripheral blood mononuclear cells, obtained in the second trimester of pregnancy. The CDR3 nucleotides are TGTGCCAGCAGTCCCGGACAGACAATTGGCTACACCTTC. The encoded protein is CASSPGQTIGYTF.